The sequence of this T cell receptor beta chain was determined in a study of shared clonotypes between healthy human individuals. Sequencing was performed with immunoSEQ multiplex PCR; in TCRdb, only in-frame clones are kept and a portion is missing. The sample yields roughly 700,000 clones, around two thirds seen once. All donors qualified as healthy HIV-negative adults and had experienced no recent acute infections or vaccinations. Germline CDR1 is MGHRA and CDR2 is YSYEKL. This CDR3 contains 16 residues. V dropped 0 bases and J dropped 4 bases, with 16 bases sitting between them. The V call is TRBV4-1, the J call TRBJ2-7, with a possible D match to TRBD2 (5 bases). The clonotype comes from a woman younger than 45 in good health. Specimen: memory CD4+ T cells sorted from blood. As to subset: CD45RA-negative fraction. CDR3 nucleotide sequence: TGCGCCAGCAGCCAAGATCCAACGGGAATGCCTTACGAGCAGTACTTC. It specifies CASSQDPTGMPYEQYF.